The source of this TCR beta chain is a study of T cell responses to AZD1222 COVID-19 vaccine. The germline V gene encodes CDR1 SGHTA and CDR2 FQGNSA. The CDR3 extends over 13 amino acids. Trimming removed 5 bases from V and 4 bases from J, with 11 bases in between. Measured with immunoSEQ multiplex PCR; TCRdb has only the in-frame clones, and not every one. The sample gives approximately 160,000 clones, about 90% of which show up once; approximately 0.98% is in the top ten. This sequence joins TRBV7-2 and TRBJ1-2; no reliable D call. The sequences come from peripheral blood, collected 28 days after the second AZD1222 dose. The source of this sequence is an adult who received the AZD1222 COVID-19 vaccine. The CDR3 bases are TGTGCCAGCAGCCCCTCGGGTAGCTATGGCTACACCTTC. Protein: CASSPSGSYGYTF. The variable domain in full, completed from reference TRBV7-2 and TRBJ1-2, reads GAGVSQSPSNKVTEKGKDVELRCDPISGHTALYWYRQSLGQGLEFLIYFQGNSAPDKSGLPSDRFSAERTGGSVSTLTIQRTQQEDSAVYLCASSPSGSYGYTFGSGTRLTVV.